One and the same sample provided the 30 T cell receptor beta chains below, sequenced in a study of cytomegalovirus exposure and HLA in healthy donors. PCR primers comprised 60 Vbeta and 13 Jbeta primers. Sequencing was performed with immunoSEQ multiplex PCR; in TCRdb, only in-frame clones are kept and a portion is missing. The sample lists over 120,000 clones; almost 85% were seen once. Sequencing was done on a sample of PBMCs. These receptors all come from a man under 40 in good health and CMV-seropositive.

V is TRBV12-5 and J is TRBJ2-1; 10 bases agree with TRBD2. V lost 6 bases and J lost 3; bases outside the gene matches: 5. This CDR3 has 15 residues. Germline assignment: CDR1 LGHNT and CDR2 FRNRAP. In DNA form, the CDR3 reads TGTGCTAGTGGATACCTAGCGGGAGTCTACAATGAGCAGTTCTTC. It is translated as CASGYLAGVYNEQFF.

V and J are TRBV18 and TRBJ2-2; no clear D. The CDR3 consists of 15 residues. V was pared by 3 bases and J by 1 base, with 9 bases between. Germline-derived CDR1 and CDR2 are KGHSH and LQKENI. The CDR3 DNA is TGTGCCAGCTCACCCCAACGAGGGAACACCGGGGAGCTGTTTTTT. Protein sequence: CASSPQRGNTGELFF.

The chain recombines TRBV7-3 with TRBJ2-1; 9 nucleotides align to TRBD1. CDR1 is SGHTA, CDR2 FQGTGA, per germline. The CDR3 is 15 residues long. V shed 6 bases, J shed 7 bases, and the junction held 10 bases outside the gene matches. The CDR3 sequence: CASRYPGQGKNEQFF. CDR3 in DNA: TGTGCCAGCAGGTACCCGGGACAGGGTAAGAATGAGCAGTTCTTC.

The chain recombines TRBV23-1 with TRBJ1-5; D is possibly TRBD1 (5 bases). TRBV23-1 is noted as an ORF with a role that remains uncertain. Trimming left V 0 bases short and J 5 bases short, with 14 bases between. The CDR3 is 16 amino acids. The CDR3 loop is CASSQSKAGIDQPQHF. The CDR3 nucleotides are TGCGCCAGCAGTCAATCCAAGGCAGGGATCGATCAGCCCCAGCATTTT.

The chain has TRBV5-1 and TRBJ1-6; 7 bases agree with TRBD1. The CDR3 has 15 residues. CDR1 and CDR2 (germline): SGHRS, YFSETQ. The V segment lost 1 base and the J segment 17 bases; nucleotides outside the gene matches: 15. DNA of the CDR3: TGCGCCAGCAGCTTGACAGGACAGGAGGGGTCCTATATCCACTTT. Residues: CASSLTGQEGSYIHF.

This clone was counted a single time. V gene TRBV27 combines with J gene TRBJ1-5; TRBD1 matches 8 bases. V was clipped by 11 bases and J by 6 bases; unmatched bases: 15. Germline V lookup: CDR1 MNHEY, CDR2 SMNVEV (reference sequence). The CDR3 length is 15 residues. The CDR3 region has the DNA TGTGCCGCCCGCGGCCTTACAGGGGGGGGTCAGCCCCAGCATTTT. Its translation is CAARGLTGGGQPQHF.

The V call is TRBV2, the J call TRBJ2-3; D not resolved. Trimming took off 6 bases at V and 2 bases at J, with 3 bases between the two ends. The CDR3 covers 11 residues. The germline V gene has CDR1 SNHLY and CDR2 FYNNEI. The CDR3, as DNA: TGTGCCAGCAGCCACACAGATACGCAGTATTTT. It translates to CASSHTDTQYF. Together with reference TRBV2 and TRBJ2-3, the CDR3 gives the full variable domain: EPEVTQTPSHQVTQMGQEVILRCVPISNHLYFYWYRQILGQKVEFLVSFYNNEISEKSEIFDDQFSVERPDGSNFTLKIRSTKLEDSAMYFCASSHTDTQYFGPGTRLTVL.

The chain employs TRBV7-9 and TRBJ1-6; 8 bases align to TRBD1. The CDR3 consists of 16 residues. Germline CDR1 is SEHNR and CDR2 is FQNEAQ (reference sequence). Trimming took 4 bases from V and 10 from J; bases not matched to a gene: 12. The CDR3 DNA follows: TGTGCCAGCAGCTCCCCGGGGACAGGTTCCTTGTCACCCCTCCACTTT. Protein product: CASSSPGTGSLSPLHF.

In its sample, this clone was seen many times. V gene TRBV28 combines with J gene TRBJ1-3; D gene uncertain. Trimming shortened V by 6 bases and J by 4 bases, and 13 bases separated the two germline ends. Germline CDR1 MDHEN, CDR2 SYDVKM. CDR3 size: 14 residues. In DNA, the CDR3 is TGTGCCAGCAGGGGCCTGGTAAGGGGAAACACCATATATTTT. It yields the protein CASRGLVRGNTIYF.

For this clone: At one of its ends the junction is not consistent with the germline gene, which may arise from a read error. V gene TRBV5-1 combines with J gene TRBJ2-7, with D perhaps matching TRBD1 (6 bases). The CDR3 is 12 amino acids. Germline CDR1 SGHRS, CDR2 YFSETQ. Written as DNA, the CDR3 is TGTGCCAGCAGCCTACAGGGCGACGAGCAGTACTTC. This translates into CASSLQGDEQYF.

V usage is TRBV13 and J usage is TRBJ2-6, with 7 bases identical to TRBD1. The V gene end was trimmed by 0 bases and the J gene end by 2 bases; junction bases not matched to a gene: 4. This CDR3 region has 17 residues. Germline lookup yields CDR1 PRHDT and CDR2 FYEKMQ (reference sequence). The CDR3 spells CASSLGTGKAGANVLTF. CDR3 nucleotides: TGTGCCAGCAGCTTAGGGACAGGGAAAGCTGGGGCCAACGTCCTGACTTTC.

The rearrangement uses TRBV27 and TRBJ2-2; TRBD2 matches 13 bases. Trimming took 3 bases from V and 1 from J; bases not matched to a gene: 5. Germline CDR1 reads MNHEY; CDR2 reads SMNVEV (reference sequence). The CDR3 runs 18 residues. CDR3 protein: CASSFSGLAGRNTGELFF. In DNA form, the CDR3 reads TGTGCCAGCAGTTTCTCGGGACTAGCGGGAAGGAACACCGGGGAGCTGTTTTTT.

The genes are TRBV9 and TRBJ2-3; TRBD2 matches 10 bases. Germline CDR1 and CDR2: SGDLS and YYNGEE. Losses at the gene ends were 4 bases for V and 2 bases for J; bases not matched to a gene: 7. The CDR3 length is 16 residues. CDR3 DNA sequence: TGTGCCAGCAGCCTAGGACTAGCGGACATCACAGATACGCAGTATTTT. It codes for CASSLGLADITDTQYF.

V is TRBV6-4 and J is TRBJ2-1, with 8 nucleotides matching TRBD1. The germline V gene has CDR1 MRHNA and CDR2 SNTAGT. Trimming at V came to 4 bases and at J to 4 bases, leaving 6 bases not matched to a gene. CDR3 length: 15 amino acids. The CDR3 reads CASSAGQGVYNEQFF. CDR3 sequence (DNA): TGTGCCAGCAGTGCCGGACAGGGCGTTTACAATGAGCAGTTCTTC.

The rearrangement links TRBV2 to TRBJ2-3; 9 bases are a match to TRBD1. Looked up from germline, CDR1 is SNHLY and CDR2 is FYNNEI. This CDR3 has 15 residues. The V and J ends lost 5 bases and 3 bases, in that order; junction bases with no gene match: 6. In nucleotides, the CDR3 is TGTGCCAGCAGTCCGGACGGACAGGGGACAGATACGCAGTATTTT. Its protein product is CASSPDGQGTDTQYF.

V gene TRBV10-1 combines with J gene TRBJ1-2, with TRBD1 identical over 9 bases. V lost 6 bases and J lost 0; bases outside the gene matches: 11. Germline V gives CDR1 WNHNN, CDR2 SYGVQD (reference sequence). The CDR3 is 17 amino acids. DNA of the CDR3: TGCGCCAGCAGAATTACAGGGGGCGAAGGTTCTAACTATGGCTACACCTTC. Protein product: CASRITGGEGSNYGYTF.

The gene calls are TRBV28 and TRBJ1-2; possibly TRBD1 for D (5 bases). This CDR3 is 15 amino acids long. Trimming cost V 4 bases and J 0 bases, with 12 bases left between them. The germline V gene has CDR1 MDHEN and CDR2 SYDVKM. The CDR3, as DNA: TGTGCCAGCAGTTCCCAGACAGTAGCTAACTATGGCTACACCTTC. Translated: CASSSQTVANYGYTF.

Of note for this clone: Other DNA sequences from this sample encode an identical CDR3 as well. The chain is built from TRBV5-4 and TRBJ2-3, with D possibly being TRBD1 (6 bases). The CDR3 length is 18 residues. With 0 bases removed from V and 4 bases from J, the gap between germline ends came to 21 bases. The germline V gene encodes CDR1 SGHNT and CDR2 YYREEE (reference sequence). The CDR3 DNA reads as TGTGCCAGCAGCTTGGAACAGGGAGCTCTGGTGGTGGCAGATACGCAGTATTTT. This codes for CASSLEQGALVVADTQYF. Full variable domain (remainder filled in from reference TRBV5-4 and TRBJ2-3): ETGVTQSPTHLIKTRGQQVTLRCSSQSGHNTVSWYQQALGQGPQFIFQYYREEENGRGNFPPRFSGLQFPNYSSELNVNALELDDSALYLCASSLEQGALVVADTQYFGPGTRLTVL.

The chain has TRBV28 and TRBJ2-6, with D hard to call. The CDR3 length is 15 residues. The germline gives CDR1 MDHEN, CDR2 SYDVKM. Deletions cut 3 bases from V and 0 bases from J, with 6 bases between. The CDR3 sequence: CASSFELSGANVLTF. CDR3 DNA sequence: TGTGCCAGCAGTTTTGAGCTCTCTGGGGCCAACGTCCTGACTTTC.

CDR3 amino acids: CASSSDRASTEAFF. The CDR3 nucleotides are TGTGCCAGCAGTTCTGACAGGGCATCCACTGAAGCTTTCTTT. The chain recombines TRBV6-6 with TRBJ1-1; TRBD1 matches 7 bases. Germline lookup yields CDR1 MNHNY and CDR2 SVGAGI (reference sequence). The length of the CDR3 is 14 residues. Trimming removed 4 bases from V and 4 bases from J; junction bases left unmatched: 6.

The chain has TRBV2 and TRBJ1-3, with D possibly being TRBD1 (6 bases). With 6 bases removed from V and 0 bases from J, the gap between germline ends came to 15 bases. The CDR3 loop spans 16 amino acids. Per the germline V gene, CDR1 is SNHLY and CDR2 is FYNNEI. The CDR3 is CASSLQGSGSGNTIYF. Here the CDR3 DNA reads TGTGCCAGCAGCCTACAGGGTTCGGGCTCTGGAAACACCATATATTTT. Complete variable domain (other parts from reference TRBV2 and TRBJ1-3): EPEVTQTPSHQVTQMGQEVILRCVPISNHLYFYWYRQILGQKVEFLVSFYNNEISEKSEIFDDQFSVERPDGSNFTLKIRSTKLEDSAMYFCASSLQGSGSGNTIYFGEGSWLTVV.

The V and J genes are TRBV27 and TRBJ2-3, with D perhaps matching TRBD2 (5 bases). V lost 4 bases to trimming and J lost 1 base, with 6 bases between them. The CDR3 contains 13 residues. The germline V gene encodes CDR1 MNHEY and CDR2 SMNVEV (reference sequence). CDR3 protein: CASSWGGTDTQYF. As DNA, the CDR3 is TGTGCCAGCAGTTGGGGAGGCACAGATACGCAGTATTTT.

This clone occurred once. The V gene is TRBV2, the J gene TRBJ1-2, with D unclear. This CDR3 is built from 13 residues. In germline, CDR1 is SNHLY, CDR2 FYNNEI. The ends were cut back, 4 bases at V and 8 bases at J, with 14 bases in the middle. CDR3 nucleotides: TGTGCCAGCAGTGTTGGGCCGAGCGGGGGCTACACCTTC. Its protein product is CASSVGPSGGYTF.

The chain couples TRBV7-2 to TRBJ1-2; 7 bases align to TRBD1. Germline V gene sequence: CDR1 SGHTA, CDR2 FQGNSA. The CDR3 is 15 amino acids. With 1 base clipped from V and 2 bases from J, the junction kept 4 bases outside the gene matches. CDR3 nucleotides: TGTGCCAGCAGCTTAGTGGGGACAGTGAACTATGGCTACACCTTC. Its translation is CASSLVGTVNYGYTF.

This CDR3 is CASRTSSGRGDTQYF. DNA of the CDR3: TGTGCCAGCAGAACATCTAGCGGGAGAGGAGATACGCAGTATTTT. This chain uses TRBV28 with TRBJ2-3, with 10 bases that match TRBD2. Germline CDR1 MDHEN, CDR2 SYDVKM. V trimming: 6 bases; J trimming: 5 bases; junction bases outside the gene matches: 8. This CDR3 is 15 amino acids long.

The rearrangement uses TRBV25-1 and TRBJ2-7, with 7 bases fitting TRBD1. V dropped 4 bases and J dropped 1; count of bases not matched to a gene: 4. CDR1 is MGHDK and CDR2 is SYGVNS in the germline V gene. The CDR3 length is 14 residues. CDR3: CASSGRTGSYEQYF. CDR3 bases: TGTGCCAGCAGTGGCAGGACAGGATCCTACGAGCAGTACTTC.

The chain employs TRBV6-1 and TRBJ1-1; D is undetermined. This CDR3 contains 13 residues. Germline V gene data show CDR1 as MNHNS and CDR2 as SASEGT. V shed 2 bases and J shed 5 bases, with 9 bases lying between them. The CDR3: CASSESEATEAFF. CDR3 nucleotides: TGTGCCAGCAGTGAAAGTGAGGCAACTGAAGCTTTCTTT.

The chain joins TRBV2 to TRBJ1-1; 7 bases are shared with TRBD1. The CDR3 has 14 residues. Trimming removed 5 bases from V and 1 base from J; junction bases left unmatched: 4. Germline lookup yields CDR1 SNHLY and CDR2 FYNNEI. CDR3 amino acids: CASSQTGRNTEAFF. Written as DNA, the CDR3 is TGTGCCAGCAGTCAGACAGGGAGGAACACTGAAGCTTTCTTT.

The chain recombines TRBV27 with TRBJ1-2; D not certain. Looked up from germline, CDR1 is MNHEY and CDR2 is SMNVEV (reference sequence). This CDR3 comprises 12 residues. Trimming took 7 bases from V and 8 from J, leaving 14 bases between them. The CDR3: CASTPDAGGYTF. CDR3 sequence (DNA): TGTGCCAGCACTCCCGACGCGGGGGGCTACACCTTC.

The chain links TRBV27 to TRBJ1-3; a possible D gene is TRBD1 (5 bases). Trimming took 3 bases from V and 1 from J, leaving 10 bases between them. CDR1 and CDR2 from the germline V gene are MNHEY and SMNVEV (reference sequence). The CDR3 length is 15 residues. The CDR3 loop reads CASSFSGGSGNTIYF. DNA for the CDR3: TGTGCCAGCAGTTTCTCCGGGGGATCTGGAAACACCATATATTTT.